These T cell receptor beta chains were read from a single sample in a study of chemoradiotherapy in HPV16-positive cancers. Here immunoSEQ multiplex PCR was the method, and the copy in TCRdb shows in-frame clones only, minus some. Among about 24,000 clones listed, over 75% were seen once. The sample consisted of blood, taken from a patient who underwent chemoradiotherapy. These receptor sequences come from a human donor with HPV-associated anogenital cancer. Both conserved end residues are part of each CDR3. The order of the fields is D gene, V gene, J gene, clone size, CDR3 DNA, CDR3 protein. D genes are given only for firm matches. Expanded clones get a size class; other rows say once, few or many, or leave the size out.

-	TRBV9	TRBJ1-4	-	TGTGCCAGCAGCCCTCTCCCAGGTCCAGCGGAAAAACTGTTTTTT	CASSPLPGPAEKLFF
TRBD2	TRBV11-3	TRBJ2-7	-	TGTGCCAGCAGCTTAGGTTACTTCGCGGGAGGGCCCCGCGAGCAGTACTTC	CASSLGYFAGGPREQYF
-	TRBV5-1	TRBJ1-5	-	TGCGCCAGCAGTCAAGGGACCCTCGAGGGCAATCAGCCCCAGCATTTT	CASSQGTLEGNQPQHF
-	TRBV4-1	TRBJ2-3	-	TGCGCCAGCAGCCATGAGGGAGGGGGCGGCACAGATACGCAGTATTTT	CASSHEGGGGTDTQYF
TRBD2	TRBV4-2	TRBJ2-1	few	TGTGCCAGCAGCCAAGGTAGCGGGGACTACAATGAGCAGTTCTTC	CASSQGSGDYNEQFF
-	TRBV29-1	TRBJ2-1	-	TGCAGCGTTGAAGGAAGGGGAGGTTCCTACAATGAGCAGTTCTTC	CSVEGRGGSYNEQFF
TRBD2	TRBV11-2	TRBJ2-2	few	TGTGCCAGCAGCTCTCGACTAGCGGGTAACACCGGGGAGCTGTTTTTT	CASSSRLAGNTGELFF
-	TRBV19	TRBJ2-2	-	TGTGCCAGTAGTATAGGTTGGGTCACGAACACCGGGGAGCTGTTTTTT	CASSIGWVTNTGELFF
TRBD2	TRBV29-1	TRBJ2-3	-	TGCAGCCTATCTAGCGGGAACGCAGATACGCAGTATTTT	CSLSSGNADTQYF
TRBD1	TRBV7-2	TRBJ2-2	-	TGTGCCAGCAGCTTATTCAGGGGGCGGCACACCGGGGAGCTGTTTTTT	CASSLFRGRHTGELFF
-	TRBV20-1	TRBJ1-2	once	TGCAGTGCTAGGGCAGTTTCTGGCTACACCTTC	CSARAVSGYTF
TRBD1	TRBV29-1	TRBJ1-2	-	TGCAGCGCGACAGGGGTTGACTATGGCTACACCTTC	CSATGVDYGYTF
TRBD2	TRBV6-1	TRBJ2-3	few	TGTGCCAGCAGGCCCGGGACTACAATGGATTTT	CASRPGTTMDF
TRBD2	TRBV7-3	TRBJ2-7	-	TGTGCCAGCAGCTTAAGGGGACTAGAAGGCTACGAGCAGTACTTC	CASSLRGLEGYEQYF
TRBD2	TRBV7-2	TRBJ2-1	-	TGTGCCAGCAGCCCGGGACTAGGTGGGCACAATGAGCAGTTCTTC	CASSPGLGGHNEQFF
TRBD2	TRBV15	TRBJ2-7	-	TGTGCCACCAGCAGAGATTCAATAGGCGGGAGGCCCTACGAGCAGTACTTC	CATSRDSIGGRPYEQYF
TRBD1	TRBV30	TRBJ1-1	-	TGTGCCTGGAGTGTACTGATTTTCCCTAGACTGACAGGGATGAGAGGCACTGAAGCTTTCTTT	CAWSVLIFPRLTGMRGTEAFF
-	TRBV20-1	TRBJ2-3	-	TGCAGTGCTAGCCCCACAGATACGCAGTATTTT	CSASPTDTQYF
-	TRBV6-4	TRBJ2-1	-	TGTGCCAGAAATGCGGCTGGAACTTACAATGAGCAGTTCTTC	CARNAAGTYNEQFF
-	TRBV6-5	TRBJ2-1	few	TGTGCCAGCAGGACCCCAGGGGCCCCAACGAGTGAGCAGTTCTTC	CASRTPGAPTSEQFF
-	TRBV30	TRBJ1-6	once	TGTGCCTGGAGTGACGGCTCCTATAATTCACCCCTCCACTTT	CAWSDGSYNSPLHF
-	TRBV4-2	TRBJ2-2	few	TGTGCCAGCAGTCTACTCCTCCTGACGGGGGACAACACCGGGGAGCTGTTTTTT	CASSLLLLTGDNTGELFF
TRBD2	TRBV7-8	TRBJ2-5	-	TGTGCCAGCAGCGCCCGGACTAGCGGGAGGGAGTACCAAGAGACCCAGTACTTC	CASSARTSGREYQETQYF
-	TRBV5-1	TRBJ1-1	-	TGCGCCAGCAGCTTGGCTTTGGGGGTGAACACTGAAGCTTTCTTT	CASSLALGVNTEAFF
-	TRBV19	TRBJ2-7	-	TGTGCCAGTAGTATAGTTTCGGGTAAACTCGACGAGCAGTACTTC	CASSIVSGKLDEQYF
TRBD1	TRBV7-3	TRBJ1-2	-	TGTGCCAGCAGCCCGACAGGGGTCGGGGGCTACACCTTC	CASSPTGVGGYTF
-	TRBV7-2	TRBJ2-7	-	TGTGCCAGCAGCCCGTCCTACGAGCAGTACTTC	CASSPSYEQYF
TRBD1	TRBV7-9	TRBJ1-4	-	TGTGCCAGCAGCTCTGGACAGGGAATTAATGAAAAACTGTTTTTT	CASSSGQGINEKLFF
TRBD2	TRBV4-1	TRBJ2-5	-	TGCGCCAGCAGCCTGCCCCGGGGACTAGCGACAGAGACCCAGTACTTC	CASSLPRGLATETQYF
-	TRBV20-1	TRBJ1-2	-	TGCAGTGCTAGAGATCAGAAAGGCTACACCTTC	CSARDQKGYTF
TRBD1	TRBV6-6	TRBJ2-7	-	TGTGCCAGCAGTTCCTTTCCGGGACAGGGGGACGAGCAGTACTTC	CASSSFPGQGDEQYF
-	TRBV7-8	TRBJ2-3	-	TGTGCCAGCAGCTTCCCATCGACAGGCTCGCTTCTTACGCAGTATTTT	CASSFPSTGSLLTQYF
-	TRBV27	TRBJ1-3	-	TGTGCCAGCAGCAAATGGGGGCTGGGATCTGGAAACACCATATATTTT	CASSKWGLGSGNTIYF
-	TRBV5-1	TRBJ1-3	-	TGCGCCAGCAGCTTAGGCTCCCCCCCCAGGAACACCATATATTTT	CASSLGSPPRNTIYF
-	TRBV9	TRBJ1-3	-	TGTGCCAGCAGCGTAGAGTCCCGGGGTACTGGAAACACCATATATTTT	CASSVESRGTGNTIYF
-	TRBV7-3	TRBJ1-1	-	TGTGCCAGCAGCGTAAAATCGCGGACTGAAGCTTTCTTT	CASSVKSRTEAFF
TRBD2	TRBV5-1	TRBJ2-1	-	TGCGCCAGCAGCCCGACTAGCATCAATGAGCAGTTCTTC	CASSPTSINEQFF
-	TRBV5-1	TRBJ1-5	-	TGCGCCAGCAGCCCAGAGGCAGGTGCGGGCAATCAGCCCCAGCATTTT	CASSPEAGAGNQPQHF
TRBD1	TRBV5-1	TRBJ2-3	-	TGCGCCAGCAGCTACCCGACAGGGGCATCAGATACGCAGTATTTT	CASSYPTGASDTQYF
TRBD2	TRBV5-4	TRBJ2-3	-	TGTGCCAGCAGCTTTGGGACTAGCGGGATCGCGGAAGATACGCAGTATTTT	CASSFGTSGIAEDTQYF
TRBD2	TRBV19	TRBJ2-3	once	TGTGCCAGTAGTTTCGAAAGCGGGACGGGTGATACGCAGTATTTT	CASSFESGTGDTQYF
-	TRBV7-6	TRBJ1-4	-	TGTGCCAGCAGCTCGAATACTGCAGGTGAAAAACTGTTTTTT	CASSSNTAGEKLFF
TRBD1	TRBV7-7	TRBJ2-5	-	TGTGCTAGCAGCCAAACAGGGGTCCAAGAGACCCAGTACTTC	CASSQTGVQETQYF
-	TRBV5-4	TRBJ2-3	-	TGTGCCAGCAGCTTGGGTTCCGGGATGAAGGGAGATACGCAGTATTTT	CASSLGSGMKGDTQYF
-	TRBV19	TRBJ2-7	-	TGTGCCAGTAGTGCCTTGACAGAGGTGGAGCAGTACTTC	CASSALTEVEQYF